The 14 T cell receptor beta chains below were found in one sample sequenced in a study of Ad26.COV2.S vaccination and SARS-CoV-2 variants. The data were produced by immunoSEQ multiplex PCR, yet TCRdb's version contains in-frame clones alone and is incomplete. The table records roughly 400,000 clones, 70% to 90% of them present only once. As for treatment: some 20 received Ad26.COV2.S at low or high dose, single or two shots; roughly 5 received placebo; per-sample allocation not given. After the first vaccine or placebo injection, samples were drawn on day 63. The specimen comprised peripheral blood, sampled in a trial of Ad26.COV2.S vaccine versus placebo. The receptors derive from a person aged 18 to 59 who received the Ad26.COV2.S COVID-19 vaccine or a placebo.

V usage is TRBV19 and J usage is TRBJ1-1; 10 bases fit TRBD1. CDR3 length: 15 amino acids. The J segment lost 1 base and the V segment lost 7 bases, leaving 6 bases of the junction unmatched. Germline loops: CDR1 LNHDA, CDR2 SQIVND (reference sequence). The DNA for the CDR3 is TGTGCCAGTATTTGGGACAGGGGAAAGAACACTGAAGCTTTCTTT. Translating it yields CASIWDRGKNTEAFF.

The gene calls are TRBV6-6 and TRBJ1-2; 8 nucleotides align to TRBD1. After removal of 2 bases from V and 5 bases from J, the junction contained 7 bases not matched to a gene. Germline V gene lookup returns CDR1 MNHNY and CDR2 SVGAGI (reference sequence). The CDR3 is 15 amino acids. The CDR3 sequence is CASSYEARGRYGYTF. CDR3 nucleotides: TGTGCCAGCAGTTACGAGGCCAGGGGGCGATATGGCTACACCTTC.

The rearrangement joins TRBV4-1 to TRBJ2-7, with a weak D call TRBD2 (6 bases). CDR1 and CDR2 (germline): MGHRA, YSYEKL. The CDR3 consists of 14 residues. V lost 2 bases, J lost 7 bases, and 15 bases lay in between. This CDR3 reads CASSQIASVEEQYF. For the CDR3, the DNA is TGCGCCAGCAGCCAAATTGCTAGCGTTGAGGAGCAGTACTTC.

The chain joins TRBV7-2 to TRBJ2-1; D gene ambiguous. V lost 3 bases and J lost 1, with 13 bases in between. The CDR3 spans 16 residues. CDR1 and CDR2 (germline): SGHTA, FQGNSA. In DNA form, the CDR3 reads TGTGCCAGCAGCTTGCCAGGCCGACGGTCCTACAATGAGCAGTTCTTC. It codes for CASSLPGRRSYNEQFF.

The chain recombines TRBV5-1 with TRBJ2-7; 8 bases fit TRBD1. The CDR3 runs 14 residues. With V trimmed by 5 bases and J by 3 bases, 7 bases remained unmatched. CDR1 is SGHRS and CDR2 is YFSETQ in the germline V gene. The CDR3, as DNA: TGCGCCAGCAGTGCCGGGACAGGAAACTACGAGCAGTACTTC. Residues: CASSAGTGNYEQYF. The full variable domain, its missing parts supplied by reference TRBV5-1 and TRBJ2-7, is KAGVTQTPRYLIKTRGQQVTLSCSPISGHRSVSWYQQTPGQGLQFLFEYFSETQRNKGNFPGRFSGRQFSNSRSEMNVSTLELGDSALYLCASSAGTGNYEQYFGPGTRLTVT.

The CDR3 bases are TGTGCCATCAGTGAGTCGGTAGCGGGAGCGAGAGATACGCAGTATTTT. This gives the protein CAISESVAGARDTQYF. V gene TRBV10-3 combines with J gene TRBJ2-3; 9 positions agree with TRBD2. CDR3 length equals 16 residues. Germline V lookup: CDR1 ENHRY, CDR2 SYGVKD. The V segment lost 0 bases and the J segment 5 bases; nucleotides outside the gene matches: 6.

The chain employs TRBV13 and TRBJ2-2; a weak D match, TRBD1 (5 bases). Germline loops: CDR1 PRHDT, CDR2 FYEKMQ (reference sequence). This CDR3 comprises 15 residues. V lost 3 bases and J 2 bases, leaving 10 bases between the germline ends. The CDR3 region is CASSFGTGNTGELFF. CDR3 coding DNA: TGTGCCAGCAGCTTCGGCACAGGAAACACCGGGGAGCTGTTTTTT.

The rearrangement uses TRBV5-4 and TRBJ1-6; the match to TRBD1 covers 7 bases. This CDR3 has 15 amino acids. With 4 bases clipped from V and 8 bases from J, the junction kept 9 bases outside the gene matches. The V gene's germline CDR1 is SGHNT and CDR2 YYREEE (reference sequence). CDR3 in amino acids: CASSKPDRTDSPLHF. Here the CDR3 DNA reads TGTGCCAGCAGCAAACCGGACAGGACAGATTCACCCCTCCACTTT. The variable domain in full, completed from reference TRBV5-4 and TRBJ1-6, reads ETGVTQSPTHLIKTRGQQVTLRCSSQSGHNTVSWYQQALGQGPQFIFQYYREEENGRGNFPPRFSGLQFPNYSSELNVNALELDDSALYLCASSKPDRTDSPLHFGNGTRLTVT.

The chain couples TRBV6-2 or TRBV6-3 to TRBJ2-1; 9 positions agree with TRBD2. The V and J ends lost 5 bases and 8 bases, in that order; junction bases with no gene match: 13. The CDR3 totals 16 residues. The germline CDR1 and CDR2 sequences are MNHEY and SVGEGT. The CDR3 DNA follows: TGTGCCAGCAGTCGTATATGGGCTAGCGGGACCGATGAGCAGTTCTTC. Amino acids: CASSRIWASGTDEQFF.

The V call is TRBV5-1, the J call TRBJ2-3; D gene unclear. V was pared by 2 bases and J by 4 bases, with 11 bases between. There are 14 residues in the CDR3. The germline V gene has CDR1 SGHRS and CDR2 YFSETQ. CDR3 in amino acids: CASSFDSRSDTQYF. For the CDR3, the DNA is TGCGCCAGCAGCTTTGACTCAAGATCAGATACGCAGTATTTT.

J is TRBJ2-2 and V is TRBV18; D remains ambiguous. Between the trimmed V and J ends, which lost 2 bases and 7 bases, there was a span of 5 bases. CDR1 and CDR2 from the germline V gene are KGHSH and LQKENI. This CDR3 has 12 amino acids. This CDR3 is CASSPSLGELFF. In DNA, the CDR3 is TGTGCCAGCTCACCAAGCCTCGGGGAGCTGTTTTTT.

V usage is TRBV2 and J usage is TRBJ2-7, with 11 bases identical to TRBD2. The germline V gene has CDR1 SNHLY and CDR2 FYNNEI. The CDR3 consists of 14 residues. J gave up 4 bases and V 8 bases, and 7 bases lay outside the gene matches. CDR3 nucleotide sequence: TGTGCCAGCGGGGGGGGACTAGCGGATTACGAGCAGTACTTC. Protein product: CASGGGLADYEQYF.

The rearrangement uses TRBV18 and TRBJ2-6; 7 bases align to TRBD1. Germline values: CDR1 KGHSH, CDR2 LQKENI. The CDR3 is made up of 16 amino acids. With 5 bases clipped from V and 1 base from J, the junction kept 5 bases outside the gene matches. As DNA, the CDR3 is TGTGCCAGCTCAGCATACAGGGGATCTGGGGCCAACGTCCTGACTTTC. The encoded protein is CASSAYRGSGANVLTF.

This chain links TRBV2 with TRBJ2-3; weak D call: TRBD2 (5 bases). Trimming left V 7 bases short and J 0 bases short, with 14 bases between. This CDR3 is 15 amino acids long. Per the germline V gene, CDR1 is SNHLY and CDR2 is FYNNEI. The DNA for the CDR3 is TGTGCCAGCATTCCTCTACTAGGGAGCACAGATACGCAGTATTTT. It yields the protein CASIPLLGSTDTQYF.